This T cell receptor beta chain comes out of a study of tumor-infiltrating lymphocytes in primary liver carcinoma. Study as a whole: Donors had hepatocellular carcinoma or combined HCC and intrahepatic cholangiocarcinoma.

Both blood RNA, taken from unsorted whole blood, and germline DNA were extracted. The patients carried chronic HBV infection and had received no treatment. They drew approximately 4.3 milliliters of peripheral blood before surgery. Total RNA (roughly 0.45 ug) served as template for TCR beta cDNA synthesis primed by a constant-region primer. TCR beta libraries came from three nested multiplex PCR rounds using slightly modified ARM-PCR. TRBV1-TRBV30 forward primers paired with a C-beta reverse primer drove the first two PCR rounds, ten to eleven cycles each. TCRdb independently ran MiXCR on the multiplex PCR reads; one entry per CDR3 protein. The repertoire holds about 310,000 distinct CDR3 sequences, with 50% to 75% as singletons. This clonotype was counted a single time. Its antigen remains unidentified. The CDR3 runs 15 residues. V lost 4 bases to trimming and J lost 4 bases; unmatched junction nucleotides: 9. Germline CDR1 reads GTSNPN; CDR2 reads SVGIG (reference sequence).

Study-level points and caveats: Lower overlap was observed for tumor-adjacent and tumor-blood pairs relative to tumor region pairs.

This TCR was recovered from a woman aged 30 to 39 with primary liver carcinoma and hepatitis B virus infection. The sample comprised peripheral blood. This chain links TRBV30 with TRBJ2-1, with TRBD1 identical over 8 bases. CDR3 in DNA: TGTGCCTGGAAAGGCCAGGGGACAGGTTACAATGAGCAGTTCTTC. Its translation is CAWKGQGTGYNEQFF.